This T cell receptor beta chain was sequenced in a study of blood T cell repertoires in COVID-19. Study as a whole: The analysed material was cDNA or gDNA that came from T cells, B-cell-depleted T cells, or PBMCs.

This CDR3 has 14 residues. The germline V gene has CDR1 LGHNA and CDR2 YSLEER. Trimming left V 4 bases short and J 4 bases short, with 13 bases between. The table came from immunoSEQ multiplex PCR; TCRdb's copy has only in-frame clones and leaves some out. This sample has approximately 140,000 clones, with roughly 89% found just once. The V call is TRBV4-3, the J call TRBJ1-2; no firm D call. Material: peripheral blood. The receptor was isolated from a man younger than 40 with COVID-19, enrolled during active disease. The CDR3 protein is CASSRALGSYGYTF. The CDR3 DNA reads TGCGCCAGCAGCCGAGCCCTCGGTAGCTATGGCTACACCTTC.